The clone carrying this T cell receptor beta chain came up once. Its antigen is not known. Original analysis: Quality scores were absent from the junction-only immunoSEQ sequences, so filtering differed. Only in-frame clones appear in the TCRdb table, and some are missing; sequencing was by immunoSEQ multiplex PCR. Clone size and V and J calls were adopted from that table, with D and trimming inferred from the DNA. The profile shows 2 million to 2.5 million clones, approximately 95% of them singletons. This CDR3 has 17 residues. Per germline, CDR1 SGHKS and CDR2 YYEKEE (reference sequence). V gave up 1 base and J gave up 8 bases; unmatched junction bases: 10. The study enrolled healthy HIV-negative adults without recent acute infections or vaccinations as donors. These data are taken from a study of shared clonotypes between healthy human individuals. Study-wide points: Roughly 5% of naive CD4 clonotypes were shared across a few donors. Naive subsets typically showed greater estimated richness than memory subsets.

The TCR originated in a man in his late teens or twenties in good health. Some clones in this sample may be carry-over from other donors' samples. The chain is built from TRBV5-5 and TRBJ2-2; 11 bases line up with TRBD1. Source material: naive CD4+ T cells from PBMCs. The subset denotes: CD45RA+ positively selected. CDR3 in amino acids: CASSLFPGQGARGELFF. Here the CDR3 DNA reads TGTGCCAGCAGCTTGTTCCCTGGACAGGGGGCGAGAGGGGAGCTGTTTTTT.